The 30 T cell receptor beta chains below were found in one sample sequenced in a study of CD8 T cells in Susac syndrome. RNA totalling about 0.5 to 1 ug underwent reverse transcription with random hexamers. One entry per CDR3 protein, called by TCRdb with MiXCR from the immunoSEQ multiplex PCR reads. The sample holds some 190,000 distinct CDR3 sequences, 90% to 95% seen once. Specimen: CD4+ T cells from PBMCs. Receptors were obtained from a human donor in good health.

V gene TRBV30 combines with J gene TRBJ2-5; maybe TRBD2 (7 bases). The germline gives CDR1 GTSNPN, CDR2 SVGIG (reference sequence). The germline V and J ends were trimmed by 0 bases and 12 bases, with 14 bases remaining between them. CDR3 size: 12 residues. CDR3 bases: TGTGCCTGGAGTGTGCGGGGGCCTCCGGAGTACTTC. This sequence encodes CAWSVRGPPEYF.

J is TRBJ2-5 and V is TRBV7-2; the D gene is possibly TRBD2 (5 bases). Trimming removed 5 bases from V and 2 bases from J, with 15 bases in between. Germline CDR1 is SGHTA and CDR2 is FQGNSA. The CDR3 runs 15 residues. This CDR3 reads CASSQDLGRQETQYF. The CDR3 DNA sequence: TGTGCCAGCAGCCAAGATCTAGGGAGACAAGAGACCCAGTACTTC.

J is TRBJ2-7 and V is TRBV7-2; 7 bases agree with TRBD1. Germline V gene sequence: CDR1 SGHTA, CDR2 FQGNSA. V gave up 4 bases and J gave up 6 bases; unmatched junction bases: 9. There are 14 residues in the CDR3. The CDR3 loop reads CASSSRTGASEQYV. The CDR3 DNA reads TGTGCCAGCAGCTCCAGGACAGGAGCATCCGAGCAGTACGTC.

This rearrangement joins TRBV6-2 or TRBV6-3 to TRBJ2-2; no reliable D call. There are 15 residues in the CDR3. V was trimmed by 7 bases and J by 0 bases, leaving 12 bases between them. Germline V lookup: CDR1 MNHEY, CDR2 SVGEGT. The CDR3 here is CASTKKGPNTGELFF. CDR3 DNA: TGTGCCAGCACCAAGAAGGGTCCGAACACCGGGGAGCTGTTTTTT.

The chain couples TRBV28 to TRBJ2-1, with D possibly being TRBD1 (6 bases). V was shortened by 6 bases and J by 7 bases, with 13 bases between the two germline ends. The CDR3 contains 13 residues. From germline, CDR1 is MDHEN and CDR2 SYDVKM. The CDR3 region is CASRGQFLNEQFF. CDR3 nucleotides: TGTGCCAGCAGGGGACAATTCTTAAATGAGCAGTTCTTC.

There are a few counts of this clonotype. The V gene is TRBV7-6, the J gene TRBJ1-1; D gene uncertain. CDR1 and CDR2 (germline): SGHVS, FNYEAQ. This CDR3 is built from 13 residues. V lost 1 base to trimming and J lost 7 bases, with 10 bases between them. The CDR3: CASSLVVGGEAFF. In nucleotides, the CDR3 is TGTGCCAGCAGCTTAGTAGTCGGCGGTGAAGCTTTCTTT.

The rearrangement joins TRBV5-1 to TRBJ2-1; weak D call: TRBD1 (5 bases). Per the germline V gene, CDR1 is SGHRS and CDR2 is YFSETQ. V was pared by 0 bases and J by 5 bases, with 12 bases between. The CDR3 spans 15 residues. The CDR3 bases are TGCGCCAGCAGCTTGGGGACAAATTCCCACAATGAGCAGTTCTTC. This gives the protein CASSLGTNSHNEQFF.

The chain combines TRBV25-1 with TRBJ2-5; possibly TRBD2 for D (7 bases). V lost 4 bases to trimming and J lost 7 bases, with 16 bases between them. CDR3 length: 14 amino acids. Germline V gene sequence: CDR1 MGHDK, CDR2 SYGVNS. The CDR3 sequence: CASSGGGITGTQYF. As DNA, the CDR3 is TGTGCCAGCAGTGGGGGGGGCATTACGGGGACCCAGTACTTC.

This chain connects TRBV18 to TRBJ2-6; D gene unclear. The CDR3 is 18 residues long. The germline V gene encodes CDR1 KGHSH and CDR2 LQKENI. Trimming cost V 2 bases and J 0 bases, with 14 bases left between them. CDR3 sequence (DNA): TGTGCCAGCTCACCAATCACCCTATGGGACTCTGGGGCCAACGTCCTGACTTTC. It translates to CASSPITLWDSGANVLTF.

V usage is TRBV19 and J usage is TRBJ2-2; maybe TRBD1 (6 bases). Germline V gives CDR1 LNHDA, CDR2 SQIVND (reference sequence). The CDR3 covers 14 residues. The V and J ends lost 6 bases and 0 bases respectively, with 8 bases between them. The CDR3 nucleotides read TGTGCCAGTAGGGACAGTACGAACACCGGGGAGCTGTTTTTT. It is translated as CASRDSTNTGELFF.

This rearrangement joins TRBV4-1 to TRBJ2-2; 9 nucleotides line up with TRBD1. The V segment lost 4 bases and the J segment 2 bases; nucleotides outside the gene matches: 2. Germline lookup yields CDR1 MGHRA and CDR2 YSYEKL. The CDR3 has 15 amino acids. The CDR3 sequence is CASSRTGGNTGELFF. CDR3 coding DNA: TGCGCCAGCAGCCGAACAGGGGGCAACACCGGGGAGCTGTTTTTT.

The chain employs TRBV28 and TRBJ2-7, with 7 bases that match TRBD1. The V gene's germline CDR1 is MDHEN and CDR2 SYDVKM. V lost 8 bases to trimming and J lost 0 bases; unmatched junction nucleotides: 7. This CDR3 comprises 14 residues. CDR3: CASETGDSSYEQYF. The CDR3 DNA sequence: TGTGCCAGCGAAACAGGGGACAGCTCCTACGAGCAGTACTTC.

The genes are TRBV20-1 and TRBJ2-4; D perhaps matches TRBD1 (6 bases). Trimming stripped 5 bases from V and 11 bases from J, with 13 bases between. The germline V gene encodes CDR1 DFQATT and CDR2 SNEGSKA (reference sequence). There are 11 residues in the CDR3. CDR3 coding DNA: TGCAGTGCTGAAACAGGGAGCGTTCAGTACTTC. This gives the protein CSAETGSVQYF.

The V call is TRBV7-3, the J call TRBJ1-1; the D is unclear. The germline V gene encodes CDR1 SGHTA and CDR2 FQGTGA. This CDR3 has 13 residues. V was clipped by 0 bases and J by 7 bases, with 9 bases between them. CDR3 DNA: TGTGCCAGCAGCTTAACACGAACTGGTGAAGCTTTCTTT. Protein product: CASSLTRTGEAFF.

This clonotype was detected once. The V gene is TRBV4-3, the J gene TRBJ2-4, with D hard to call. V lost 0 bases and J lost 8, with 11 bases in between. Germline V lookup: CDR1 LGHNA, CDR2 YSLEER. The CDR3 is 14 amino acids. The CDR3 DNA follows: TGCGCCAGCAGCCAAGATTTAAGGTTGGACATTCAGTACTTC. It yields the protein CASSQDLRLDIQYF.

The chain has TRBV5-1 and TRBJ2-5; 9 nucleotides match TRBD2. CDR1 SGHRS and CDR2 YFSETQ come from the germline V gene. V lost 5 bases to trimming and J lost 2 bases; unmatched junction nucleotides: 13. There are 17 residues in the CDR3. CDR3 DNA sequence: TGCGCCAGCAGAACGAGGGGCTTAGCGGGGGCACAAGAGACCCAGTACTTC. Amino acid sequence: CASRTRGLAGAQETQYF.

The chain combines TRBV5-6 with TRBJ2-1; no clear D. There are 14 residues in the CDR3. Germline V gives CDR1 SGHDT, CDR2 YYEEEE. V lost 0 bases and J lost 5, with 9 bases in between. The CDR3 sequence: CASSLGLGDNEQFF. CDR3 DNA: TGTGCCAGCAGCTTGGGCTTGGGCGACAATGAGCAGTTCTTC.

The rearrangement joins TRBV5-1 to TRBJ2-3; 8 bases are a match to TRBD2. V lost 4 bases and J lost 5; bases outside the gene matches: 3. The CDR3 sequence is 13 residues long. Germline CDR1 SGHRS, CDR2 YFSETQ. This CDR3 is CASSPGTRDTQYF. For the CDR3, the DNA is TGCGCCAGCAGCCCCGGGACTAGAGATACGCAGTATTTT.

CDR3 in DNA: TGTGCCAGACGGGGGACAGGGGAGGAACAGCCCCAGCATTTT. This sequence encodes CARRGTGEEQPQHF. The chain combines TRBV2 with TRBJ1-5; TRBD1 matches 10 bases. Germline loops: CDR1 SNHLY, CDR2 FYNNEI. J gave up 7 bases and V 9 bases, and 9 bases lay outside the gene matches. The CDR3 is 14 residues long.

This rearrangement joins TRBV7-9 to TRBJ2-1; D ambiguous. The germline gives CDR1 SEHNR, CDR2 FQNEAQ (reference sequence). The CDR3 totals 15 residues. V was shortened by 5 bases and J by 0 bases, with 11 bases between the two germline ends. The DNA of the CDR3 is TGTGCCAGCAGCCCAGACAAAAGCTCCTACAATGAGCAGTTCTTC. This gives the protein CASSPDKSSYNEQFF. Filled out from reference TRBV7-9 and TRBJ2-1, the complete variable domain reads DTGVSQNPRHKITKRGQNVTFRCDPISEHNRLYWYRQTLGQGPEFLTYFQNEAQLEKSRLLSDRFSAERPKGSFSTLEIQRTEQGDSAMYLCASSPDKSSYNEQFFGPGTRLTVL.

This chain joins TRBV7-9 and TRBJ1-4; D ambiguous. Trimming took 8 bases from V and 0 from J, leaving 13 bases between them. This CDR3 has 15 residues. Germline V gene lookup returns CDR1 SEHNR and CDR2 FQNEAQ (reference sequence). The CDR3 protein is CASGLGLATNEKLFF. The DNA of the CDR3 is TGTGCCAGCGGCCTCGGTCTTGCAACTAATGAAAAACTGTTTTTT.

The J gene is TRBJ1-1, the V gene TRBV23-1, with D possibly being TRBD1 (6 bases). TRBV23-1 belongs to the ORF category, with a function that is uncertain. Trimming stripped 0 bases from V and 0 bases from J, with 8 bases between. The CDR3 has 15 amino acids. The CDR3 loop is CASSQSGGMNTEAFF. CDR3 sequence (DNA): TGCGCCAGCAGTCAATCAGGGGGGATGAACACTGAAGCTTTCTTT.

This clonotype was seen only a few times. The chain combines TRBV7-2 with TRBJ2-3; D remains unclear. The CDR3 extends over 14 amino acids. The V end lost 6 bases, the J end lost 4 bases, and 14 bases lay between the germline ends. Germline V gene lookup returns CDR1 SGHTA and CDR2 FQGNSA. CDR3 sequence: CASSLGGGADTQYF. The CDR3 DNA reads TGTGCCAGCAGTTTGGGTGGTGGCGCAGATACGCAGTATTTT.

V is TRBV7-9 and J is TRBJ2-5; no clear D gene. This CDR3 comprises 10 residues. From germline, CDR1 is SEHNR and CDR2 FQNEAQ (reference sequence). The V end lost 1 base, the J end lost 8 bases, and 2 bases lay between the germline ends. In nucleotides, the CDR3 is TGTGCCAGCAGCTTAGTTACCCAGTACTTC. This translates into CASSLVTQYF.

This clonotype came up a few times. This chain uses TRBV28 with TRBJ1-1; D unresolved. The germline V gene has CDR1 MDHEN and CDR2 SYDVKM. The length of the CDR3 is 12 residues. V lost 2 bases, J lost 7 bases, and 8 bases lay in between. The CDR3 DNA sequence: TGTGCCAGCAGTTTACCGGGTCTTGAAGCTTTCTTT. Translation: CASSLPGLEAFF.

The count of this clonotype is one. CDR3 amino acids: CASSVKDGVQPQHF. The CDR3 DNA sequence: TGTGCCAGCAGCGTGAAGGATGGGGTTCAGCCCCAGCATTTT. The chain combines TRBV7-2 with TRBJ1-5; no firm D call. The CDR3 length is 14 residues. The germline gives CDR1 SGHTA, CDR2 FQGNSA. The ends were cut back, 5 bases at V and 6 bases at J, with 14 bases in the middle.

This sequence joins TRBV25-1 and TRBJ2-5, with TRBD2 identical over 8 bases. The V gene end was trimmed by 8 bases and the J gene end by 4 bases; junction bases not matched to a gene: 3. CDR1 and CDR2 from the germline V gene are MGHDK and SYGVNS. CDR3 size: 12 residues. The CDR3 is CASGGGLETQYF. The CDR3 DNA is TGTGCCAGCGGCGGGGGGCTAGAGACCCAGTACTTC.

The rearrangement joins TRBV3-1 to TRBJ2-7, with 9 bases aligning to TRBD1. The CDR3 has 14 residues. Trimming removed 4 bases from V and 4 bases from J; junction bases left unmatched: 5. Germline lookup yields CDR1 LGHDT and CDR2 YNNKEL (reference sequence). In DNA form, the CDR3 reads TGTGCCAGCAGCCGCCGGGACAGGGTGTACGAGCAGTACTTC. This gives the protein CASSRRDRVYEQYF.

This chain connects TRBV2 to TRBJ1-2; D gene uncertain. This CDR3 region has 11 residues. V dropped 0 bases and J dropped 6 bases, with 2 bases sitting between them. In germline, CDR1 is SNHLY, CDR2 FYNNEI. For the CDR3, the DNA is TGTGCCAGCAGTGAAGCGGATGGCTACACCTTC. This sequence encodes CASSEADGYTF.

J is TRBJ1-1 and V is TRBV10-3; 9 bases fit TRBD1. Losses at the gene ends were 4 bases for V and 3 bases for J; bases not matched to a gene: 0. This CDR3 is built from 13 residues. CDR1 is ENHRY and CDR2 is SYGVKD in the germline V gene. In nucleotides, the CDR3 is TGTGCCATCAGTGGGACAGGGGACACTGAAGCTTTCTTT. Amino acids: CAISGTGDTEAFF.